The next 27 T cell receptor beta chains were all read from a single sample in a study of blood T cells in healthy people across ages. Combining a sample-barcoded 5' primer with a J-beta primer mix, a second PCR ran for 7 to 11 cycles. TCRdb independently ran MiXCR on the 5' RACE reads; one entry per CDR3 protein. Seen here are approximately 1,000,000 distinct CDR3 sequences, more than 35% observed once, and the top ten hold approximately 17%. Sequencing used blood. All receptors derive from a woman in her sixties in good health.

This clonotype showed up just a few times. The rearrangement joins TRBV7-2 to TRBJ2-5; 15 bases agree with TRBD2. The end of the DNA fits TRBJ2-7 better, so the J call may be wrong. Germline lookup yields CDR1 SGHTA and CDR2 FQGNSA. The CDR3 totals 14 residues. CDR3 coding DNA: TGTGCCAGCCTGGGGACTAGCGGGAGGTACGAGCAGTACTTC. This encodes CASLGTSGRYEQYF.

V gene TRBV6-5 combines with J gene TRBJ1-2; 7 bases match TRBD1. Trimming at V came to 6 bases and at J to 8 bases, leaving 9 bases not matched to a gene. The CDR3 is 13 amino acids. Per the germline V gene, CDR1 is MNHEY and CDR2 is SVGAGI. The CDR3 spells CASSSIGGRGYTF. The CDR3 bases are TGTGCCAGCAGCTCCATAGGGGGCCGAGGCTACACCTTC.

J is TRBJ2-1 and V is TRBV4-1; 9 nucleotides align to TRBD1. Unmatched junction bases numbered 11, after V lost 0 bases and J lost 8 bases. The CDR3 has 17 amino acids. CDR1 and CDR2 from the germline V gene are MGHRA and YSYEKL. The chain's CDR3 is CASSQEAVRTGGDEQFF. CDR3 bases: TGCGCCAGCAGCCAAGAAGCCGTTCGAACAGGGGGCGATGAGCAGTTCTTC.

V is TRBV7-2 and J is TRBJ2-5; D is possibly TRBD2 (5 bases). The ends were cut back, 0 bases at V and 11 bases at J, with 19 bases in the middle. CDR1 and CDR2 (germline): SGHTA, FQGNSA. CDR3 length: 15 residues. The CDR3 DNA sequence: TGTGCCAGCAGCTTAGCCAGCGGACTTCACAATGAGCAGTACTTC. Translated: CASSLASGLHNEQYF.

V usage is TRBV28 and J usage is TRBJ2-5, with D tentatively TRBD2 (6 bases). The DNA end is a closer match to TRBJ2-7, so the J assignment may be wrong. Per the germline V gene, CDR1 is MDHEN and CDR2 is SYDVKM. The CDR3 has 12 amino acids. Here the CDR3 reads CASGTRFYEQYF. In DNA form, the CDR3 reads TGTGCCAGCGGGACTCGTTTCTACGAGCAGTACTTC.

A note on this clonotype: A read error may account for a junction end that differs from germline. This chain connects TRBV11-2 to TRBJ2-3, with D possibly matching TRBD1 (6 bases). Germline loops: CDR1 SGHAT, CDR2 FQNNGV. The CDR3 covers 16 residues. CDR3 in amino acids: CANSTQGNVGTDTQYF. The CDR3 DNA reads as TGTGCCAACAGCACCCAGGGGAATGTAGGCACAGATACGCAGTATTTT.

V and J are TRBV20-1 and TRBJ2-3; maybe TRBD1 (6 bases). This CDR3 has 14 amino acids. From germline, CDR1 is DFQATT and CDR2 SNEGSKA (reference sequence). The V gene lost 1 base and the J gene lost 6 bases, with 14 bases spanning the gap. For the CDR3, the DNA is TGCAGTGCTAGAGGGCAGGGGATGTTGGATACGCAGTATTTT. Its translation: CSARGQGMLDTQYF.

The J gene is TRBJ2-3, the V gene TRBV21-1; TRBD2 reflects the table's D call only, with no check against the DNA. TRBV21-1 is a known pseudogene. The CDR3 contains 16 residues. CDR3 region: CASSKVGGVSTDTQYF. CDR3 sequence (DNA): TGTGCCAGCAGCAAAGTAGGCGGGGTGAGCACAGATACGCAGTATTTT.

This clonotype has just one count. V gene TRBV28 combines with J gene TRBJ2-7; 8 bases are a match to TRBD1. V gave up 3 bases and J gave up 5 bases; unmatched junction bases: 12. Germline assignment: CDR1 MDHEN and CDR2 SYDVKM. The CDR3 covers 16 residues. This CDR3 is CASSLPHRTGRHEQYF. The DNA for the CDR3 is TGTGCCAGCAGTTTGCCCCACCGGACAGGGCGGCACGAGCAGTACTTC. The entire variable domain, with the rest obtained from reference TRBV28 and TRBJ2-7, is as follows: DVKVTQSSRYLVKRTGEKVFLECVQDMDHENMFWYRQDPGLGLRLIYFSYDVKMKEKGDIPEGYSVSREKKERFSLILESASTNQTSMYLCASSLPHRTGRHEQYFGPGTRLTVT.

CDR3 nucleotide sequence: TGTGCCAGCAGGGTAGTAAACACTGAAGCTTTCTTT. This sequence encodes CASRVVNTEAFF. The chain joins TRBV2 to TRBJ1-1, with D uncertain. Germline V gene lookup returns CDR1 SNHLY and CDR2 FYNNEI. V gave up 6 bases and J gave up 2 bases, with 7 bases separating them. There are 12 residues in the CDR3.

This clonotype was seen a few times. The rearrangement uses TRBV20-1 and TRBJ1-1; D may be TRBD1 (5 bases). CDR1 is DFQATT and CDR2 is SNEGSKA in the germline V gene (reference sequence). Trimming removed 0 bases from V and 4 bases from J, with 6 bases in between. The CDR3 sequence is 12 residues long. The CDR3 coding sequence is TGCAGTGCTAGAGACAGGGCCACTGAAGCTTTCTTT. Encoded protein: CSARDRATEAFF.

This clonotype was counted between two and nine times. This sequence joins TRBV6-1 and TRBJ2-5; 7 bases align to TRBD1. Looked up from germline, CDR1 is MNHNS and CDR2 is SASEGT. The CDR3 has 15 residues. The trim removed 4 bases at V and 0 bases at J, leaving 5 bases unmatched. Here the CDR3 DNA reads TGTGCCAGCAGTGCAGGGACAGTGTACCAAGAGACCCAGTACTTC. This encodes CASSAGTVYQETQYF.

CDR3 in DNA: TGTGCCAGCAGTCACGGGACAGGGGGAAATAGCAATCAGCCCCAGCATTTT. It specifies CASSHGTGGNSNQPQHF. The V and J genes are TRBV6-6 and TRBJ1-5; 11 bases fit TRBD1. This CDR3 is 17 amino acids long. Germline assignment: CDR1 MNHNY and CDR2 SVGAGI (reference sequence). V dropped 5 bases and J dropped 0; count of bases not matched to a gene: 6.

This clonotype was counted only a few times. V is TRBV29-1 and J is TRBJ2-7; 10 positions match TRBD2. The CDR3 spans 14 residues. Germline V gene data show CDR1 as SQVTM and CDR2 as ANQGSEA. J lost 7 bases, V lost 6 bases, and 12 bases had no gene match. The CDR3 DNA is TGCAGCGTCCTGTTAGCGGGAGGTCTGGGTGAGCAGTACTTC. Translated: CSVLLAGGLGEQYF.

This rearrangement joins TRBV29-1 to TRBJ2-7; TRBD1 matches at 9 bases. The V gene's germline CDR1 is SQVTM and CDR2 ANQGSEA. The CDR3 covers 13 residues. Unmatched junction bases numbered 3, after V lost 3 bases and J lost 3 bases. As DNA, the CDR3 is TGCAGCGTTGAGCTGGGACAGGGCTACGAGCAGTACTTC. This sequence encodes CSVELGQGYEQYF.

The chain couples TRBV20-1 to TRBJ2-5; the D is unclear. Trimming shortened V by 3 bases and J by 2 bases, and 7 bases separated the two germline ends. CDR1 is DFQATT, CDR2 SNEGSKA, per germline (reference sequence). CDR3 length: 12 residues. The CDR3 loop is CSASQEQETQYF. CDR3 nucleotide sequence: TGCAGTGCTAGCCAGGAACAAGAGACCCAGTACTTC.

As for this clonotype: One end of the junction does not line up with germline, which may come from a read error. V is TRBV5-1 and J is TRBJ1-1, with D maybe TRBD1 (5 bases). The CDR3 loop spans 14 amino acids. The germline gives CDR1 SGHRS, CDR2 YFSETQ. The CDR3, as DNA: TGCGCCAGCAGCTGGGACGGCATGAACGCTGAAGCTTTCTTT. Its translation is CASSWDGMNAEAFF.

This clonotype appeared a few times. The genes are TRBV27 and TRBJ2-7; 9 bases match TRBD1. The V segment lost 0 bases and the J segment 1 base; nucleotides outside the gene matches: 10. Germline CDR1 MNHEY, CDR2 SMNVEV (reference sequence). The CDR3 sequence is 18 residues long. The CDR3: CASSLSRLDRGTSYEQYF. In DNA, the CDR3 is TGTGCCAGCAGTTTATCCCGCCTCGACAGGGGGACGTCCTACGAGCAGTACTTC.

This clonotype was detected only a few times. V usage is TRBV27 and J usage is TRBJ1-5; a weak D match, TRBD1 (6 bases). The V gene lost 1 base and the J gene lost 1 base, with 11 bases spanning the gap. CDR1 is MNHEY and CDR2 is SMNVEV in the germline V gene (reference sequence). This CDR3 spans 16 amino acids. DNA for the CDR3: TGTGCCAGCAGTTTATTATCCCAGGGGAGCAATCAGCCCCAGCATTTT. This sequence encodes CASSLLSQGSNQPQHF.

Remarks on this clonotype: This may stem from a read error, because a much larger clone lies one nucleotide away. The chain recombines TRBV4-2 with TRBJ2-7; 10 bases are a match to TRBD1. This CDR3 contains 15 residues. Germline CDR1 LGHNA, CDR2 YNFKEQ. CDR3: CAGSQPGTGAYEQYF. The CDR3 DNA reads TGTGCCGGCAGCCAACCGGGGACAGGGGCCTACGAGCAGTACTTC.

In this sample, this clonotype turned up a few times. The chain joins TRBV29-1 to TRBJ2-5, with 9 positions matching TRBD1. CDR1 is SQVTM, CDR2 ANQGSEA, per germline. V lost 7 bases and J lost 2; bases outside the gene matches: 11. CDR3 length: 15 amino acids. The CDR3 here is CSASIGTGKQETQYF. The CDR3 nucleotides are TGCAGCGCCAGCATAGGGACAGGGAAACAAGAGACCCAGTACTTC.

The V call is TRBV14, the J call TRBJ2-5; TRBD1 is a possible D gene (5 bases). There are 15 residues in the CDR3. Germline assignment: CDR1 SGHDN and CDR2 FVKESK. V gave up 0 bases and J gave up 5 bases, with 13 bases separating them. CDR3 bases: TGTGCCAGCAGCCAAGATTTTCTAGGGGCGGAGACCCAGTACTTC. This encodes CASSQDFLGAETQYF.

This clonotype has only a few counts. J is TRBJ2-5 and V is TRBV2, with TRBD2 as a possible D gene (5 bases). CDR1 is SNHLY and CDR2 is FYNNEI in the germline V gene. Trimming removed 5 bases at V and 5 bases at J, with 18 bases between. The CDR3 is 15 residues long. CDR3 coding DNA: TGTGCCAGCAGTTCCACCCGGCTAGCTCAGGAGACCCAGTACTTC. This encodes CASSSTRLAQETQYF. The whole variable domain, filled in from reference TRBV2 and TRBJ2-5, reads EPEVTQTPSHQVTQMGQEVILRCVPISNHLYFYWYRQILGQKVEFLVSFYNNEISEKSEIFDDQFSVERPDGSNFTLKIRSTKLEDSAMYFCASSSTRLAQETQYFGPGTRLLVL.

The chain is built from TRBV2 and TRBJ1-2; 7 nucleotides match TRBD1. Per the germline V gene, CDR1 is SNHLY and CDR2 is FYNNEI. The CDR3 is made up of 15 amino acids. After removal of 5 bases from V and 5 bases from J, the junction contained 11 bases not matched to a gene. The CDR3 bases are TGTGCCAGCAGTCCGATGACAGGGACTCCTTATGGCTACACCTTC. Its translation is CASSPMTGTPYGYTF.

This clonotype showed up just a few times. The chain uses TRBV2 and TRBJ1-5; D may be TRBD1 (5 bases). Germline loops: CDR1 SNHLY, CDR2 FYNNEI. The V and J ends lost 1 base and 5 bases respectively, with 9 bases between them. The CDR3 contains 14 residues. The DNA of the CDR3 is TGTGCCAGCAGTGAAGTCAGGGTTCATCAGCCCCAGCATTTT. It encodes CASSEVRVHQPQHF.

This clonotype was seen repeatedly, ten times or more. The genes are TRBV4-2 and TRBJ2-7; D is unresolved. CDR1 is LGHNA, CDR2 YNFKEQ, per germline. The CDR3 totals 14 residues. Trimming took 4 bases from V and 2 from J, leaving 12 bases between them. The CDR3 DNA follows: TGTGCCAGCAGCCCCCTGACGCGTACCTACGAGCAGTACTTC. Its protein is CASSPLTRTYEQYF.

Comments on this clonotype: The junction does not match germline at one end; this may be a read error. The CDR3 DNA is TGCAGTGTTAGACTAGCCCCATACGAGCAGTACTTC. This encodes CSVRLAPYEQYF. This chain joins TRBV20-1 and TRBJ2-7; 7 bases are shared with TRBD2. CDR3 length: 12 amino acids. Germline loops: CDR1 DFQATT, CDR2 SNEGSKA (reference sequence).